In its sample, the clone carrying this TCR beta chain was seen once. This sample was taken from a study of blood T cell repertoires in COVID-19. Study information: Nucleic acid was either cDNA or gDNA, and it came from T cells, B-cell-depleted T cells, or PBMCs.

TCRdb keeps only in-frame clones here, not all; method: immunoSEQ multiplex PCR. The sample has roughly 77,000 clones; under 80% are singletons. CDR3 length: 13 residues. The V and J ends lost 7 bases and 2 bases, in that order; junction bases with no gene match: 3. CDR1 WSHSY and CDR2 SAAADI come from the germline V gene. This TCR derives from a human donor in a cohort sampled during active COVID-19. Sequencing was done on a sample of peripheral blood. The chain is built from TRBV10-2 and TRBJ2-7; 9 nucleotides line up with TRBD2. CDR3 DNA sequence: TGCGCCAGCATGAGCGGGGGGCCCTACGAGCAGTACTTC. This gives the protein CASMSGGPYEQYF.